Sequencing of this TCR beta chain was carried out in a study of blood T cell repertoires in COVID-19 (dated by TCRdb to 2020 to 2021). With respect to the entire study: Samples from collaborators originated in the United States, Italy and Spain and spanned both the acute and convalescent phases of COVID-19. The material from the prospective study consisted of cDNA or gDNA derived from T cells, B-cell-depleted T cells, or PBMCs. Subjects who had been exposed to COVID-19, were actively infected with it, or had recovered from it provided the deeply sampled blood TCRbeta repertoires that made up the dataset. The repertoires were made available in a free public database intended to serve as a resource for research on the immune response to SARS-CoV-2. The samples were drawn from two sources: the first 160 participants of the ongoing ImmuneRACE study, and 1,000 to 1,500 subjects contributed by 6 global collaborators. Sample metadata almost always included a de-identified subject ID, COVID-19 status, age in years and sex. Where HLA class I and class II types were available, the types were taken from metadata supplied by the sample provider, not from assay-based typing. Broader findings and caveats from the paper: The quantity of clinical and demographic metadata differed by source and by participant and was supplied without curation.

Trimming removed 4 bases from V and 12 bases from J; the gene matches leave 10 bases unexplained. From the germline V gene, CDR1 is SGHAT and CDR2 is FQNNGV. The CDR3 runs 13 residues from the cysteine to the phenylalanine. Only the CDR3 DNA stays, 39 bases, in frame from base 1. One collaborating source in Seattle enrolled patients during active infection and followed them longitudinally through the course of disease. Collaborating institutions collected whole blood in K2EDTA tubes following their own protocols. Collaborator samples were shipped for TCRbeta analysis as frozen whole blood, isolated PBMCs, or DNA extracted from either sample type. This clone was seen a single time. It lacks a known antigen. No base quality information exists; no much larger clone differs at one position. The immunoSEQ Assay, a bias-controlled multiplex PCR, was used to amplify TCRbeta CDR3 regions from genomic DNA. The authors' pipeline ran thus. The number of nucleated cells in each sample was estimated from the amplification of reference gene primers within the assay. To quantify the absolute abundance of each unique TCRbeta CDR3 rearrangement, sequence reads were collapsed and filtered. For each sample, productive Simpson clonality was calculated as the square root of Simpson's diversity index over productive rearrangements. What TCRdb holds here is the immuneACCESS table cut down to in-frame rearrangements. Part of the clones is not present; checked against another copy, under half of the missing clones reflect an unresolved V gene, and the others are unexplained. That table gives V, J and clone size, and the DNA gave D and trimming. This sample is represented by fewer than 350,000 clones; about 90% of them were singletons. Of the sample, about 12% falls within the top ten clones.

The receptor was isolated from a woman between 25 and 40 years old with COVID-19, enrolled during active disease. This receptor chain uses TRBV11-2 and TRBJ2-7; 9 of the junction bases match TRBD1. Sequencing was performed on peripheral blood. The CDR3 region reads CASSSNRDRVPYF. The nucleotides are TGTGCCAGCAGCTCCAACCGGGACAGGGTACCGTACTTC.